Shown below are 9 T cell receptor beta chains from a single sample sequenced in a study of blood T cell repertoires in COVID-19. Clones were sequenced by immunoSEQ multiplex PCR, and TCRdb holds only the in-frame ones, with some missing. The sample lists some 170,000 clones, roughly 90% occurring once. Sequencing was carried out using peripheral blood. These receptors originate from a man aged 55 to 70 with active or convalescent COVID-19.

This chain connects TRBV11-2 to TRBJ1-2, with 8 bases that match TRBD1. The V segment lost 1 base and the J segment 7 bases; nucleotides outside the gene matches: 5. This CDR3 has 14 residues. Germline-derived CDR1 and CDR2 are SGHAT and FQNNGV. CDR3 DNA: TGTGCCAGCAGCTTAGTTAGGACAGGGTTTGGCTACACCTTC. This codes for CASSLVRTGFGYTF.

The chain couples TRBV15 to TRBJ2-3, with D possibly matching TRBD2 (6 bases). Germline lookup yields CDR1 LNHNV and CDR2 YYDKDF (reference sequence). V was clipped by 3 bases and J by 4 bases, with 8 bases between them. This CDR3 is 13 amino acids long. The CDR3 coding sequence is TGTGCCACCAGCAGGACGGGAGCAGATACGCAGTATTTT. Its translation is CATSRTGADTQYF. Looking up the rest from reference TRBV15 and TRBJ2-3 gives the full variable domain: DAMVIQNPRYQVTQFGKPVTLSCSQTLNHNVMYWYQQKSSQAPKLLFHYYDKDFNNEADTPDNFQSRRPNTSFCFLDIRSPGLGDTAMYLCATSRTGADTQYFGPGTRLTVL.

The chain has TRBV7-9 and TRBJ1-4, with a possible D match to TRBD1 (5 bases). CDR3 length equals 15 residues. Trimming pared 0 bases from V and 4 bases from J, leaving 9 bases between. Germline values: CDR1 SEHNR, CDR2 FQNEAQ (reference sequence). CDR3 residues: CASSLAWTSNEKLFF. CDR3 sequence (DNA): TGTGCCAGCAGCTTAGCGTGGACAAGTAATGAAAAACTGTTTTTT.

The chain carries TRBV6-2 or TRBV6-3 and TRBJ1-5, with 8 bases lining up with TRBD1. The CDR3 is made up of 19 amino acids. V dropped 6 bases and J dropped 3; count of bases not matched to a gene: 19. From germline, CDR1 is MNHEY and CDR2 SVGEGT. CDR3 amino acids: CASSPMDRALAVYNQPQHF. The CDR3 DNA is TGTGCCAGCAGCCCTATGGACAGGGCATTGGCGGTATACAATCAGCCCCAGCATTTT.

CDR3 region: CASSPDRTANYGYTF. CDR3 nucleotide sequence: TGTGCCAGCAGCCCGGACAGGACCGCTAACTATGGCTACACCTTC. V usage is TRBV11-2 and J usage is TRBJ1-2; 7 positions match TRBD1. The J segment lost 0 bases and the V segment lost 5 bases, leaving 6 bases of the junction unmatched. The CDR3 spans 15 residues. The germline V gene encodes CDR1 SGHAT and CDR2 FQNNGV. The full variable domain, completed using reference TRBV11-2 and TRBJ1-2, is EAGVAQSPRYKIIEKRQSVAFWCNPISGHATLYWYQQILGQGPKLLIQFQNNGVVDDSQLPKDRFSAERLKGVDSTLKIQPAKLEDSAVYLCASSPDRTANYGYTFGSGTRLTVV.

The chain joins TRBV3-1 (or the pseudogene TRBV3-2) to TRBJ1-6; D not certain. Deletions cut 1 base from V and 5 bases from J, with 12 bases between. The V gene's germline CDR1 is LGHDT and CDR2 YNNKEL (reference sequence). CDR3 size: 16 residues. CDR3 region: CASSQVRVPDNSPLHF. In DNA form, the CDR3 reads TGTGCCAGCAGCCAAGTCCGGGTCCCGGATAATTCACCCCTCCACTTT.

The chain couples TRBV19 to TRBJ1-5, with a tentative D call TRBD1 (5 bases). Germline V gives CDR1 LNHDA, CDR2 SQIVND (reference sequence). Trimming pared 9 bases from V and 0 bases from J, leaving 12 bases between. This CDR3 has 14 residues. CDR3 residues: CASQRGPSNQPQHF. Here the CDR3 DNA reads TGTGCCAGCCAAAGGGGTCCTAGCAATCAGCCCCAGCATTTT.

J is TRBJ2-5 and V is TRBV4-2; D might be TRBD1 (6 bases). The V gene's germline CDR1 is LGHNA and CDR2 YNFKEQ. This CDR3 region has 16 residues. V was pared by 1 base and J by 2 bases, with 14 bases between. The CDR3 protein is CASSQGLQGGQETQYF. For the CDR3, the DNA is TGTGCCAGCAGCCAAGGACTACAGGGTGGGCAAGAGACCCAGTACTTC.

This clone showed up just a few times. This rearrangement joins TRBV2 to TRBJ1-2; D gene unclear. Trimming shortened V by 2 bases and J by 7 bases, and 14 bases separated the two germline ends. The CDR3 length is 14 residues. Germline V lookup: CDR1 SNHLY, CDR2 FYNNEI. CDR3 residues: CASSETARLGGYTF. The CDR3 nucleotides read TGTGCCAGCAGTGAAACGGCCAGGCTGGGTGGCTACACCTTC.